The 25 T cell receptor beta chains in this list originate from one sample, sequenced in a study of beta chain features in type 1 diabetes. The authors reverse transcribed all of the isolated RNA, so sequencing captured expressed TCRB transcripts. Sequencing used immunoSEQ multiplex PCR; TCRdb keeps in-frame clones, though not all of them. The table shows roughly 42,000 clones, with 50% occurring only once. The specimen sequenced was stem cell memory CD4+ T cells from blood. These receptors were taken from a woman aged 25 to 45 in good health.

The chain combines TRBV7-9 with TRBJ2-7; D gene unclear. The germline CDR1 and CDR2 sequences are SEHNR and FQNEAQ (reference sequence). The V and J ends lost 5 bases and 2 bases respectively, with 4 bases between them. The CDR3 runs 11 residues. CDR3: CASSPAYEQYF. The CDR3 nucleotides are TGTGCCAGCAGCCCCGCCTACGAGCAGTACTTC.

CDR3 DNA sequence: TGTGCCAGCTTACAGGGGGCGAGCACAGATACGCAGTATTTT. It codes for CASLQGASTDTQYF. V is TRBV28 and J is TRBJ2-3; 9 bases are shared with TRBD1. Germline V CDR1 and CDR2: MDHEN, SYDVKM. This CDR3 region has 14 residues. V dropped 8 bases and J dropped 0; count of bases not matched to a gene: 3.

This clone was recorded only once. J is TRBJ2-5 and V is TRBV30, with 7 nucleotides matching TRBD1. The end of the DNA is better explained by TRBJ2-7, so the J call may be wrong. The germline gives CDR1 GTSNPN, CDR2 SVGIG (reference sequence). This CDR3 is built from 15 residues. The CDR3 spells CAWSWGWDRLSEQYF. The DNA for the CDR3 is TGTGCCTGGAGTTGGGGGTGGGACAGACTATCCGAGCAGTACTTC.

This clone has only a few counts. This chain uses TRBV19 with TRBJ2-7; TRBD1 agrees at 10 bases. Germline CDR1 and CDR2: LNHDA and SQIVND (reference sequence). The CDR3 spans 15 residues. The ends lost 6 bases at V and 0 bases at J; junction bases unmatched: 5. CDR3 DNA sequence: TGTGCCAGTAGGCGTGGGACAGGGGACTCCTACGAGCAGTACTTC. Its protein product is CASRRGTGDSYEQYF.

This clone was observed a single time. This rearrangement joins TRBV5-6 to TRBJ2-1, with 8 positions matching TRBD2. CDR1 is SGHDT, CDR2 YYEEEE, per germline. Trimming took 1 base from V and 2 from J; bases not matched to a gene: 8. The CDR3 extends over 17 amino acids. In nucleotides, the CDR3 is TGTGCCAGCAGCTTGCTCCTCCCCGGGAGGGCCTACAATGAGCAGTTCTTC. It yields the protein CASSLLLPGRAYNEQFF. Combining the CDR3 with reference TRBV5-6 and TRBJ2-1 gives the whole variable domain DAGVTQSPTHLIKTRGQQVTLRCSPKSGHDTVSWYQQALGQGPQFIFQYYEEEERQRGNFPDRFSGHQFPNYSSELNVNALLLGDSALYLCASSLLLPGRAYNEQFFGPGTRLTVL.

This clone was counted once. The chain has TRBV9 and TRBJ2-5; no definite D call. The CDR3 loop spans 14 amino acids. Germline V gene data show CDR1 as SGDLS and CDR2 as YYNGEE. Trimming left V 2 bases short and J 2 bases short, with 10 bases between. The CDR3: CASSVGFYQETQYF. The CDR3 DNA sequence: TGTGCCAGCAGCGTCGGGTTTTATCAAGAGACCCAGTACTTC.

The chain employs TRBV5-1 and TRBJ2-2, with 10 bases fitting TRBD2. The CDR3 is made up of 15 amino acids. J lost 3 bases, V lost 3 bases, and 2 bases had no gene match. Germline lookup yields CDR1 SGHRS and CDR2 YFSETQ. DNA of the CDR3: TGCGCCAGCAGCTGGACTAGCGGAGACACCGGGGAGCTGTTTTTT. Encoded protein: CASSWTSGDTGELFF.

This rearrangement joins TRBV9 to TRBJ2-7; 9 nucleotides line up with TRBD1. Per the germline V gene, CDR1 is SGDLS and CDR2 is YYNGEE. CDR3 length equals 16 residues. Trimming cost V 0 bases and J 6 bases; bases outside gene matches: 10. The CDR3 nucleotides read TGTGCCAGCAGCGTAGCTGTTGGAGGACAGGGGCTCGAGCAGTACTTC. Encoded protein: CASSVAVGGQGLEQYF. Drawing the rest from reference TRBV9 and TRBJ2-7, the complete variable domain is DSGVTQTPKHLITATGQRVTLRCSPRSGDLSVYWYQQSLDQGLQFLIQYYNGEERAKGNILERFSAQQFPDLHSELNLSSLELGDSALYFCASSVAVGGQGLEQYFGPGTRLTVT.

The V and J genes are TRBV10-3 and TRBJ2-7; weak D call: TRBD2 (5 bases). Germline assignment: CDR1 ENHRY and CDR2 SYGVKD. The V and J ends lost 2 bases and 2 bases respectively, with 16 bases between them. This CDR3 is built from 16 residues. This chain's CDR3 is CAISEPVGISPYEQYF. The CDR3 DNA is TGTGCCATCAGTGAGCCGGTCGGGATTTCGCCCTACGAGCAGTACTTC.

The chain carries TRBV5-4 and TRBJ2-3; D perhaps matches TRBD2 (6 bases). The CDR3 has 16 amino acids. The V gene's germline CDR1 is SGHNT and CDR2 YYREEE (reference sequence). V lost 2 bases and J lost 0, with 13 bases in between. CDR3 region: CASSFSGSGSTDTQYF. The CDR3 bases are TGTGCCAGCAGCTTTTCGGGTAGCGGAAGCACAGATACGCAGTATTTT.

The count of this clone is one. The chain links TRBV15 to TRBJ2-7; possible D gene TRBD2, 6 bases. Per the germline V gene, CDR1 is LNHNV and CDR2 is YYDKDF (reference sequence). The CDR3 runs 15 residues. Trimming took 5 bases from V and 4 from J, leaving 18 bases between them. CDR3: CATSSRRAVGYEQYF. As DNA, the CDR3 is TGTGCCACCAGCTCCAGGAGGGCGGTAGGGTACGAGCAGTACTTC. The whole variable domain, remainder taken from reference TRBV15 and TRBJ2-7, is DAMVIQNPRYQVTQFGKPVTLSCSQTLNHNVMYWYQQKSSQAPKLLFHYYDKDFNNEADTPDNFQSRRPNTSFCFLDIRSPGLGDTAMYLCATSSRRAVGYEQYFGPGTRLTVT.

This clone came up a few times. The gene calls are TRBV7-2 and TRBJ2-1, with 9 nucleotides matching TRBD2. Germline V gives CDR1 SGHTA, CDR2 FQGNSA. Losses at the gene ends were 7 bases for V and 2 bases for J; bases not matched to a gene: 6. The CDR3 is made up of 15 amino acids. The CDR3 region has the DNA TGTGCCAGCAACCCACAGCGGGAGGCCTACAATGAGCAGTTCTTC. Protein product: CASNPQREAYNEQFF. Based on the CDR3 plus reference TRBV7-2 and TRBJ2-1, the full variable domain is GAGVSQSPSNKVTEKGKDVELRCDPISGHTALYWYRQSLGQGLEFLIYFQGNSAPDKSGLPSDRFSAERTGGSVSTLTIQRTQQEDSAVYLCASNPQREAYNEQFFGPGTRLTVL.

The V and J genes are TRBV7-3 and TRBJ2-3, with 8 bases fitting TRBD2. V gave up 4 bases and J gave up 1 base; unmatched junction bases: 4. CDR3 size: 15 residues. Germline V CDR1 and CDR2: SGHTA, FQGTGA. CDR3 amino acids: CASSYGLAGTDTQYF. In DNA form, the CDR3 reads TGTGCCAGCAGCTACGGACTAGCAGGCACAGATACGCAGTATTTT.

The chain carries TRBV9 and TRBJ2-1, with TRBD1 as a possible D gene (6 bases). This CDR3 comprises 15 residues. V lost 2 bases to trimming and J lost 0 bases, with 9 bases between them. The germline V gene encodes CDR1 SGDLS and CDR2 YYNGEE. The CDR3 sequence: CASSVGQSSYNEQFF. The CDR3 DNA reads TGTGCCAGCAGCGTTGGACAGAGCTCCTACAATGAGCAGTTCTTC.

V usage is TRBV15 and J usage is TRBJ2-3; 8 positions agree with TRBD2. The germline gives CDR1 LNHNV, CDR2 YYDKDF (reference sequence). J gave up 0 bases and V 7 bases, and 9 bases lay outside the gene matches. The CDR3 spans 16 residues. In DNA, the CDR3 is TGTGCCACCACCCAGACCGGGACTAGGAGCACAGATACGCAGTATTTT. Protein product: CATTQTGTRSTDTQYF.

The CDR3 sequence is CASSPIRSGLGYNEQFF. CDR3 bases: TGTGCCAGCTCACCCATTCGGAGCGGGCTGGGATACAATGAGCAGTTCTTC. The chain couples TRBV18 to TRBJ2-1, with TRBD2 as a possible D gene (6 bases). CDR1 and CDR2 (germline): KGHSH, LQKENI. This CDR3 contains 17 residues. Trimming took 3 bases from V and 4 from J, leaving 19 bases between them. The full variable domain, completed using reference TRBV18 and TRBJ2-1, is NAGVMQNPRHLVRRRGQEARLRCSPMKGHSHVYWYRQLPEEGLKFMVYLQKENIIDESGMPKERFSAEFPKEGPSILRIQQVVRGDSAAYFCASSPIRSGLGYNEQFFGPGTRLTVL.

V and J are TRBV4-3 and TRBJ2-5; 8 bases line up with TRBD1. The CDR3 spans 15 residues. Per the germline V gene, CDR1 is LGHNA and CDR2 is YSLEER. V lost 5 bases, J lost 5 bases, and 10 bases stayed unmatched. CDR3 DNA sequence: TGCGCCAGCAGCTCCCGGACAGGGTCGAGGGAGACCCAGTACTTC. Protein: CASSSRTGSRETQYF.

This chain joins TRBV29-1 and TRBJ1-2; no definite D call. CDR1 is SQVTM, CDR2 ANQGSEA, per germline. V was cut by 7 bases and J by 3 bases, with 15 bases left in between. The CDR3 has 13 amino acids. The CDR3 sequence is CSATAGADYGYTF. The CDR3 bases are TGCAGCGCGACGGCGGGCGCGGACTATGGCTACACCTTC. Drawing the rest from reference TRBV29-1 and TRBJ1-2, the complete variable domain is SAVISQKPSRDICQRGTSLTIQCQVDSQVTMMFWYRQQPGQSLTLIATANQGSEATYESGFVIDKFPISRPNLTFSTLTVSNMSPEDSSIYLCSATAGADYGYTFGSGTRLTVV.

The chain joins TRBV7-2 to TRBJ2-7; 7 bases are a match to TRBD1. The length of the CDR3 is 15 residues. J lost 4 bases, V lost 5 bases, and 11 bases had no gene match. Germline V gene lookup returns CDR1 SGHTA and CDR2 FQGNSA. CDR3 nucleotide sequence: TGTGCCAGCAGCCCCCCAGACAGGGACGGTTACGAGCAGTACTTC. It is translated as CASSPPDRDGYEQYF.

The count of this clone is one. This clone may be a read error of a much larger clone one base away. CDR3 protein: CASSHSFGLSTDTQYF. In DNA form, the CDR3 reads TGTGCCAGCAGTCACTCGTTCGGACTCAGCACAGATACGCAGTATTTT. This sequence joins TRBV6-5 and TRBJ2-3, with TRBD2 as a possible D gene (5 bases). Germline V lookup: CDR1 MNHEY, CDR2 SVGAGI. This CDR3 region has 16 residues.

This clone was counted a single time. V usage is TRBV19 and J usage is TRBJ1-1; D not resolved. The CDR3 has 13 amino acids. Looked up from germline, CDR1 is LNHDA and CDR2 is SQIVND (reference sequence). V was pared by 3 bases and J by 1 base, with 6 bases between. The CDR3 nucleotides read TGTGCCAGTAGTATTGTCTCGAACACTGAAGCTTTCTTT. This gives the protein CASSIVSNTEAFF.

This chain links TRBV30 with TRBJ2-1; possibly TRBD1 for D (5 bases). V was pared by 1 base and J by 2 bases, with 12 bases between. Germline values: CDR1 GTSNPN, CDR2 SVGIG (reference sequence). CDR3 length: 15 residues. CDR3 region: CAWSGLGLTYNEQFF. The CDR3 bases are TGTGCCTGGAGTGGCTTGGGGCTGACCTACAATGAGCAGTTCTTC. The full variable domain, rest sourced from reference TRBV30 and TRBJ2-1, is SQTIHQWPATLVQPVGSPLSLECTVEGTSNPNLYWYRQAAGRGLQLLFYSVGIGQISSEVPQNLSASRPQDRQFILSSKKLLLSDSGFYLCAWSGLGLTYNEQFFGPGTRLTVL.

This clone was detected only a few times. The CDR3 here is CASSSGTVSQETQYF. CDR3 sequence (DNA): TGTGCCAGCAGCTCGGGGACAGTGAGCCAAGAGACCCAGTACTTC. The gene calls are TRBV7-2 and TRBJ2-5; 7 bases line up with TRBD1. J gave up 1 base and V 4 bases, and 6 bases lay outside the gene matches. Germline V gene data show CDR1 as SGHTA and CDR2 as FQGNSA. CDR3 length: 15 residues. The whole variable domain, filled in from reference TRBV7-2 and TRBJ2-5, reads GAGVSQSPSNKVTEKGKDVELRCDPISGHTALYWYRQSLGQGLEFLIYFQGNSAPDKSGLPSDRFSAERTGGSVSTLTIQRTQQEDSAVYLCASSSGTVSQETQYFGPGTRLLVL.

This chain uses TRBV4-3 with TRBJ1-1; D gene ambiguous. CDR1 is LGHNA and CDR2 is YSLEER in the germline V gene. Trimming pared 4 bases from V and 4 bases from J, leaving 16 bases between. CDR3 length equals 15 residues. The CDR3 protein is CASSLEVRESTEAFF. The DNA of the CDR3 is TGCGCCAGCAGCCTCGAGGTACGGGAGAGCACTGAAGCTTTCTTT.

In this sample, this clone turned up a few times. The chain is built from TRBV20-1 and TRBJ2-7; D gene uncertain. This CDR3 contains 11 residues. The V end lost 7 bases, the J end lost 3 bases, and 10 bases lay between the germline ends. The germline gives CDR1 DFQATT, CDR2 SNEGSKA (reference sequence). CDR3 DNA: TGCAGTGTGGAGCAGAACTACGAGCAGTACTTC. Translating it yields CSVEQNYEQYF.